This is a list of T cell receptor beta chains from one sample in a study of beta chain features in type 1 diabetes. The table came from immunoSEQ multiplex PCR; TCRdb's copy has only in-frame clones and leaves some out. The sample contains under 950,000 clones, about a sixth of which appear only once. Sequencing was done on a sample of naive CD4+ T cells from blood. Receptor source: a woman under 30 in good health. Each CDR3 is given with its conserved first and last residue. D genes are given only for firm matches. Rows give clone size only sometimes, using once, few, many, or a class for an expanded clone.

few	12	NA	TRBJ2-1	TRBV29-1	TGCAGCGTTTTGAAAGGACGGGATGAGCAGTTCTTC	CSVLKGRDEQFF
NA	13	NA	TRBJ1-1	TRBV5-1	TGCGCCAGCAGCCCGAGTTTGGACGGTGAAGCTTTCTTT	CASSPSLDGEAFF
few	18	NA	TRBJ2-2	TRBV23-1	TGCGCCAGCAGCCCACGGACAATGTCGGGGGTAAACACCGGGGAGCTGTTTTTT	CASSPRTMSGVNTGELFF
NA	13	NA	TRBJ2-7	TRBV18	TGTGCCAGCTCCTCGAGTGTGGGGTACGAGCAGTACTTC	CASSSSVGYEQYF
few	11	NA	TRBJ2-7	TRBV7-2	TGTGCCAGCAGCTCGACCACCGAGCAGTACTTC	CASSSTTEQYF
NA	15	TRBD1	TRBJ2-1	TRBV2	TGTGCCAGCATCCGGACAGGGGGAAACTACAATGAGCAGTTCTTC	CASIRTGGNYNEQFF
few	14	NA	TRBJ1-3	TRBV5-1	TGCGCCAGCAGTTTCGGGACGGCCGGAAACACCATATATTTT	CASSFGTAGNTIYF
few	14	NA	TRBJ2-7	TRBV18	TGTGCCAGCTCACCACGGGACGCATCTTACGAGCAGTACTTC	CASSPRDASYEQYF
once	11	NA	TRBJ1-1	TRBV2	TGTGCCAGCTACAAGAACACTGAAGCTTTCTTT	CASYKNTEAFF
few	15	NA	TRBJ2-7	TRBV9	TGTGCCAGCAGCGCTGAGGCCAGGGGCCGAGGGGGGCAGTACTTC	CASSAEARGRGGQYF
NA	14	NA	TRBJ2-3	TRBV18	TGTGCCAGCTCACCTGGGGCCCTCACAGATACGCAGTATTTT	CASSPGALTDTQYF
few	13	TRBD1	TRBJ1-1	TRBV19	TGTGCCAGTAGTATACAGGGGGTCGCTGAAGCTTTCTTT	CASSIQGVAEAFF
NA	15	TRBD2	TRBJ2-3	TRBV11-2	TGTGCCAGCAGCTCGACTAGCAGAGCCCCAGATACGCAGTATTTT	CASSSTSRAPDTQYF
NA	16	TRBD2	TRBJ2-1	TRBV4-2	TGTGCCAGCAGCCAAGAGGCTAGCGGGAATTACAATGAGCAGTTCTTC	CASSQEASGNYNEQFF
NA	13	NA	TRBJ2-3	TRBV5-4	TGTGCCAGCTACAGGGTGGGCACAGATACGCAGTATTTT	CASYRVGTDTQYF
few	13	TRBD2	TRBJ2-7	TRBV7-9	TGTGCCAGCAGCCGAGCGGGAGGGAGCGAGCAGTACTTC	CASSRAGGSEQYF
NA	14	NA	TRBJ2-1	TRBV1	TGCACCAGCAGCCAAGAAGGTTTAGGCCCAGAGCAGTTCTTC	CTSSQEGLGPEQFF
NA	13	NA	TRBJ2-5	TRBV11-2	TGTGCCAGCAGCTTAGTGGTTAAAGAGACCCAGTACTTC	CASSLVVKETQYF
NA	15	NA	TRBJ1-1	TRBV7-2	TGTGCCAGCAGCTTAGCGGGAATGGTGAACACTGAAGCTTTCTTT	CASSLAGMVNTEAFF
few	16	NA	TRBJ2-2	TRBV7-9	TGTGCCAGCAGCTTAGCGGGGGAGCGCCCCCGCCGGGAGCTGTTTTTT	CASSLAGERPRRELFF
NA	13	NA	TRBJ2-7	TRBV7-8	TGTGCCAGCAGCTTAGGACAGTTCCACGAGCAGTACTTC	CASSLGQFHEQYF
NA	16	TRBD2	TRBJ2-7	TRBV7-2	TGTGCCAGCAGCTTAGCGGCAGCGGGAGGCAACTACGAGCAGTACTTC	CASSLAAAGGNYEQYF